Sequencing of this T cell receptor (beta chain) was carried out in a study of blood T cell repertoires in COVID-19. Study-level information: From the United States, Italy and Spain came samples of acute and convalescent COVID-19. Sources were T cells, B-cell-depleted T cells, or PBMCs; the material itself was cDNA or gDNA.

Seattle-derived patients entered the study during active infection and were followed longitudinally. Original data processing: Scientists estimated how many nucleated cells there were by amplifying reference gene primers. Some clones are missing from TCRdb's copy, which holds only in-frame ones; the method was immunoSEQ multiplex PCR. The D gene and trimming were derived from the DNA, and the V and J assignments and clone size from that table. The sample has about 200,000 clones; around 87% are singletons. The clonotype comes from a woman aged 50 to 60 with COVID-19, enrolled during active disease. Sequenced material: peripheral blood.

The CDR3 DNA reads as TGTGCCAGCAGCTTATTCCCGGGAGAAGAGCAGTACGTC. Translation gives CASSLFPGEEQYV. V is TRBV11-2 and J is TRBJ2-7, with D tentatively TRBD2 (6 bases). This CDR3 comprises 13 residues. V lost 2 bases and J lost 7, with 12 bases in between. Germline lookup yields CDR1 SGHAT and CDR2 FQNNGV.